These 23 T cell receptor beta chains were sequenced from one sample in a study of T cell clusters in autoimmune cytopenias. Each sample's input was 250 ng genomic DNA, 35,000 to 40,000 genome equivalents. TRB was amplified by touch-down multiplex PCR, primer pools A and B combined. TCRdb derives one entry per CDR3 protein from the multiplex PCR reads, leaving out DNA. The sample table sets out roughly 10,000 distinct CDR3 sequences. A further study also used this sample, focusing on T cell repertoires in aging, cancer and after chemotherapy.

What was sequenced was peripheral blood. Receptors originate from a human donor in good health.

Judged by frequency, this clonotype is medium-sized. The V call is TRBV7-2, the J call TRBJ2-1; TCRdb's D gene call, TRBD1, goes unchecked for lack of DNA. The germline V gene has CDR1 SGHTA and CDR2 FQGNSA. The CDR3 runs 16 residues. CDR3 protein: CASSFTPGYLYNEQFF. The full variable domain, in which reference TRBV7-2 and TRBJ2-1 provide the parts outside the CDR3, is GAGVSQSPSNKVTEKGKDVELRCDPISGHTALYWYRQSLGQGLEFLIYFQGNSAPDKSGLPSDRFSAERTGGSVSTLTIQRTQQEDSAVYLCASSFTPGYLYNEQFFGPGTRLTVL.

This clonotype is called medium-sized (0.01 to 0.1%) based on its frequency. This sequence joins TRBV7-2 and TRBJ2-3. Per germline, CDR1 SGHTA and CDR2 FQGNSA. The CDR3 has 11 amino acids. The CDR3: CASSFEDTQYF.

This chain links TRBV7-9 with TRBJ2-6; TCRdb indicates TRBD1, and absent DNA this call remains unverified. The germline V gene has CDR1 SEHNR and CDR2 FQNEAQ (reference sequence). The CDR3 has 18 residues. CDR3 in amino acids: CASSPSLGGDSGANVLTF.

This clonotype counts as medium-sized by frequency. V and J are TRBV6-1 and TRBJ1-5. CDR1 MNHNS and CDR2 SASEGT come from the germline V gene. CDR3 size: 15 residues. The CDR3 loop is CASSEGAGGNQPQHF.

By frequency, this clonotype registers medium-sized. The chain combines TRBV6-2 or TRBV6-3 with TRBJ1-2. The CDR3 sequence is 15 residues long. CDR1 MNHEY and CDR2 SVGEGT come from the germline V gene. This CDR3 is CASSLTRAGSYGYTF.

The V call is TRBV6-6, the J call TRBJ2-3. CDR1 and CDR2 (germline): MNHNY, SVGAGI (reference sequence). The CDR3 contains 16 residues. The CDR3: CASSYSRNPKADTQYF.

In terms of frequency, this clonotype is medium-sized. The genes are TRBV27 and TRBJ2-7; TCRdb gives TRBD1 as the D gene, but with no DNA this cannot be confirmed. Germline V gene lookup returns CDR1 MNHEY and CDR2 SMNVEV (reference sequence). The length of the CDR3 is 15 residues. The CDR3 sequence is CASSLGTGRSYEQYF.

The rearrangement links TRBV5-5 to TRBJ1-4; the TRBD1 assignment by TCRdb is unverifiable without DNA. The germline gives CDR1 SGHKS, CDR2 YYEKEE (reference sequence). The CDR3 length is 15 residues. CDR3: CASSSPAGGNEKLFF. Combining the CDR3 with reference TRBV5-5 and TRBJ1-4 gives the whole variable domain DAGVTQSPTHLIKTRGQQVTLRCSPISGHKSVSWYQQVLGQGPQFIFQYYEKEERGRGNFPDRFSARQFPNYSSELNVNALLLGDSALYLCASSSPAGGNEKLFFGSGTQLSVL.

The chain carries TRBV24-1 and TRBJ2-2. CDR3 length: 11 amino acids. Germline CDR1 is KGHDR and CDR2 is SFDVKD. The chain's CDR3 is CATSETGELFF.

This clonotype is called medium-sized based on its frequency. The chain links TRBV19 to TRBJ2-1. This CDR3 has 16 residues. Germline CDR1 reads LNHDA; CDR2 reads SQIVND (reference sequence). The CDR3: CASSPQQDPSYNEQFF.

The V and J genes are TRBV6-2 or TRBV6-3 and TRBJ2-7; TCRdb selects TRBD1, and the lack of DNA leaves this call unchecked. Germline CDR1 and CDR2: MNHEY and SVGEGT. The CDR3 is made up of 14 amino acids. The CDR3 is CASRPGTGVSEQYF.

The chain employs TRBV6-1 and TRBJ1-6. Germline values: CDR1 MNHNS, CDR2 SASEGT. The length of the CDR3 is 15 residues. The CDR3 is CASRYTSNINSPLHF.

The chain employs TRBV28 and TRBJ2-5; TCRdb's D call of TRBD1 is untestable without DNA. Germline V CDR1 and CDR2: MDHEN, SYDVKM. The CDR3 has 15 amino acids. CDR3 loop: CASSFRTGGRETQYF. The variable domain in full, with the rest retrieved from reference TRBV28 and TRBJ2-5, is DVKVTQSSRYLVKRTGEKVFLECVQDMDHENMFWYRQDPGLGLRLIYFSYDVKMKEKGDIPEGYSVSREKKERFSLILESASTNQTSMYLCASSFRTGGRETQYFGPGTRLLVL.

The chain joins TRBV5-6 to TRBJ2-3; TCRdb proposes TRBD1, but this gene call is untestable without DNA. Germline V gives CDR1 SGHDT, CDR2 YYEEEE. This CDR3 spans 15 amino acids. CDR3 region: CASSAGTASTDTQYF.

By frequency, this clonotype is medium-sized. The chain recombines TRBV14 with TRBJ2-2. In germline, CDR1 is SGHDN, CDR2 FVKESK. The CDR3 length is 12 residues. The CDR3 here is CASSQYTGELFF.

The chain links TRBV4-2 to TRBJ2-2; there is no DNA to check the TCRdb D call of TRBD1. The CDR3 sequence is 16 residues long. CDR1 is LGHNA and CDR2 is YNFKEQ in the germline V gene. CDR3 sequence: CASSQVGRVATGELFF.

According to its frequency, this clonotype is medium-sized. This rearrangement joins TRBV20-1 to TRBJ1-2; the D call of TRBD1 rests on TCRdb alone, since no DNA is present to check it. Looked up from germline, CDR1 is DFQATT and CDR2 is SNEGSKA (reference sequence). The CDR3 is made up of 12 amino acids. The CDR3 protein is CSAREQDYGYTF.

The V call is TRBV19, the J call TRBJ2-5; TCRdb's assignment of TRBD1 cannot be checked, as there is no DNA. There are 11 residues in the CDR3. In germline, CDR1 is LNHDA, CDR2 SQIVND (reference sequence). The CDR3 sequence is CASSPGETQYF.

By frequency, this clonotype registers medium-sized. The chain joins TRBV6-1 to TRBJ2-6. Germline loops: CDR1 MNHNS, CDR2 SASEGT. This CDR3 has 17 residues. The CDR3 reads CASSKGQEGSGANVLTF.

The chain has TRBV18 and TRBJ2-5; TCRdb selects TRBD1, and the lack of DNA leaves this call unchecked. Germline loops: CDR1 KGHSH, CDR2 LQKENI. The CDR3 loop spans 15 amino acids. The CDR3 spells CASSPGQGSLETQYF.

The V call is TRBV12-5, the J call TRBJ2-3; TCRdb outputs TRBD2, but without DNA this stays unchecked. The CDR3 runs to 14 residues. In germline, CDR1 is LGHNT, CDR2 FRNRAP. CDR3 region: CASGLGAGLDTQYF.

This clonotype registers medium-sized by frequency. The chain uses TRBV7-9 and TRBJ2-1; TCRdb's assignment of TRBD1 cannot be checked, as there is no DNA. The CDR3 has 15 amino acids. Per germline, CDR1 SEHNR and CDR2 FQNEAQ (reference sequence). This chain's CDR3 is CASSPGSFSYNEQFF.

The chain employs TRBV2 and TRBJ2-7; the TCRdb call, TRBD1, lacks DNA for checking. The CDR3 extends over 11 amino acids. Per germline, CDR1 SNHLY and CDR2 FYNNEI. The CDR3 region is CASSAGGAQYF.